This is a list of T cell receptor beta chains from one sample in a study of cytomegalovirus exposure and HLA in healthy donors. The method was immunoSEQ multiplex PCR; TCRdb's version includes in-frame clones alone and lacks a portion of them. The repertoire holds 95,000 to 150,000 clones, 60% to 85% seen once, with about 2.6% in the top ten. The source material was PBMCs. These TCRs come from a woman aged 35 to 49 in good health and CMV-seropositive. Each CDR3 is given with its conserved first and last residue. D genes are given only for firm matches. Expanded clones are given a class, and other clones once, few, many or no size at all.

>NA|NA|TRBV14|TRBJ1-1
TGTGCCAGCAGCCAAGGGGATAGGGGGGGCACTGAAGCTTTCTTT
CASSQGDRGGTEAFF
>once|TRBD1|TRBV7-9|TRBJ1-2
TGTGCCAGCAGCCAGGGACAGGGAGACTATGGCTACACCTTC
CASSQGQGDYGYTF
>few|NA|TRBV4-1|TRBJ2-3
TGCGCCAGCAGCCAAGAGGAAAGCGGCTTGAGCACAGATACGCAGTATTTT
CASSQEESGLSTDTQYF
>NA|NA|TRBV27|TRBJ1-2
TGTGCCAGCAGGTTCAGGGAAGCTTCGTCTGGCTACACCTTC
CASRFREASSGYTF
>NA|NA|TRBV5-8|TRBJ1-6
TGTGCCAGCAGCTTTGCCAGCTCCTATAATTCACCCCTCCACTTT
CASSFASSYNSPLHF
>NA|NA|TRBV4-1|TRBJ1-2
TGCGCCAGCAGCCCCCAAGCGGGGGGGGCGAATGGCTACACCTTC
CASSPQAGGANGYTF
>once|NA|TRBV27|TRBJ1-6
TGTGCCAGCACCCTGCTGGGGCTAGGAGTCGGGAATTCACCCCTCCACTTT
CASTLLGLGVGNSPLHF
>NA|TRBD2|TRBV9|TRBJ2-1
TGTGCCAGCAGCGTAGGCGGGGGGTCAGACTCCTACAATGAGCAGTTCTTC
CASSVGGGSDSYNEQFF
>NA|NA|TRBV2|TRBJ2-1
TGTGCCAGCAGTGAAGCTAAGAGGTCAGAGCAGTTCTTC
CASSEAKRSEQFF
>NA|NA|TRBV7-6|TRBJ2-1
TGTGCCAGCAGTCAGCAGGGGGAGGATTACAATGAGCAGTTCTTC
CASSQQGEDYNEQFF
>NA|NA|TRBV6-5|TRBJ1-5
TGTGCCAGCAGTCCCCCTCGAGGGCCCCAGCATTTT
CASSPPRGPQHF
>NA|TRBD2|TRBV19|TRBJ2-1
TGTGCCAGCGGGCTAGCGGGAGTCTCCTACAATGAGCAGTTCTTC
CASGLAGVSYNEQFF
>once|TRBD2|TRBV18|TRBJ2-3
TGTGCCAGCTCACCCCTAGCGGGAGTCCCGTCGCAGTATTTT
CASSPLAGVPSQYF
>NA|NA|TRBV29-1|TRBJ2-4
TGCAGCGTGAAAACAGGGAAAAACATTCAGTACTTC
CSVKTGKNIQYF
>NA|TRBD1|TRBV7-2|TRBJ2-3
TGTGCCAGCAGCTTCCAGGGGGCGGGCACAGATACGCAGTATTTT
CASSFQGAGTDTQYF
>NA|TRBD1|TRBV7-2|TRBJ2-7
TGTGCCAGCAGTCGGGACAGAGATTACGAGCAGTACTTC
CASSRDRDYEQYF
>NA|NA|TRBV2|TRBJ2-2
TGTGCCAGCAGTGAATCCAGGGGTAACACCGGGGAGCTGTTTTTT
CASSESRGNTGELFF
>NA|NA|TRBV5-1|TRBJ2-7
TGCGCCAGCGGGGGGACGGAATACGAGCAGTACTTC
CASGGTEYEQYF
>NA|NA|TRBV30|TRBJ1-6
TGTGCCTGCCGAGGTAATTCACCCCTCCACTTT
CACRGNSPLHF